These 24 T cell receptor beta chains were all obtained from the same sample, sequenced in a study of PD-1 blockade in classical Hodgkin lymphoma. Assay: immunoSEQ multiplex PCR; the TCRdb copy retains only in-frame clones and omits some. The sample includes tens of thousands of clones, approximately 82% seen only once; the top ten take about a fifth. Following autologous stem cell transplantation, relapse occurred in every patient, and exposure to brentuximab vedotin varied. Sequenced here: peripheral blood mononuclear cells (PBMCs), sampled before the second cycle of nivolumab. These TCRs come from a human donor with classical Hodgkin lymphoma.

The chain links TRBV19 to TRBJ1-1, with TRBD1 matching over 7 bases. Looked up from germline, CDR1 is LNHDA and CDR2 is SQIVND (reference sequence). The CDR3 is 13 residues long. V trimming: 5 bases; J trimming: 3 bases; junction bases outside the gene matches: 3. This CDR3 is CASSDRVDTEAFF. The CDR3 nucleotides read TGTGCCAGTAGTGACAGGGTGGACACTGAAGCTTTCTTT.

V is TRBV19 and J is TRBJ2-6; possibly TRBD1 for D (6 bases). The ends were cut back, 7 bases at V and 1 base at J, with 17 bases in the middle. Germline loops: CDR1 LNHDA, CDR2 SQIVND (reference sequence). This CDR3 is built from 17 residues. The CDR3 is CASTNAQGSSGANVLTF. In DNA, the CDR3 is TGTGCCAGTACCAACGCGCAGGGGTCTTCTGGGGCCAACGTCCTGACTTTC.

This clone was counted only a few times. The chain is built from TRBV4-3 and TRBJ2-7, with TRBD1 matching over 7 bases. V lost 1 base to trimming and J lost 3 bases; unmatched junction nucleotides: 3. The germline gives CDR1 LGHNA, CDR2 YSLEER. The CDR3 is 14 residues long. The CDR3 is CASSQVRGFYEQYF. In DNA form, the CDR3 reads TGCGCCAGCAGCCAAGTCAGGGGGTTCTACGAGCAGTACTTC.

The chain links TRBV11-3 to TRBJ1-2, with 7 bases identical to TRBD1. The CDR3 is 16 residues long. Germline lookup yields CDR1 SGHNT and CDR2 YENEEA. The J segment lost 6 bases and the V segment lost 0 bases, leaving 10 bases of the junction unmatched. DNA for the CDR3: TGTGCCAGCAGCTTAGATAAAATGGGACAGTACCATGGCTACACCTTC. This encodes CASSLDKMGQYHGYTF.

The J gene is TRBJ2-5, the V gene TRBV11-2; 10 nucleotides match TRBD2. This CDR3 comprises 17 residues. The V and J ends lost 1 base and 4 bases, in that order; junction bases with no gene match: 9. Looked up from germline, CDR1 is SGHAT and CDR2 is FQNNGV. CDR3: CASSLGASGGPRETQYF. The CDR3 DNA sequence: TGTGCCAGCAGCTTAGGAGCTAGCGGGGGCCCCAGAGAGACCCAGTACTTC.

V gene TRBV2 combines with J gene TRBJ1-3; D is possibly TRBD1 (5 bases). This CDR3 spans 16 amino acids. Germline V gene lookup returns CDR1 SNHLY and CDR2 FYNNEI. V was shortened by 0 bases and J by 0 bases, with 9 bases between the two germline ends. The CDR3 sequence: CASSEARQPSGNTIYF. The CDR3 DNA reads as TGTGCCAGCAGTGAAGCTAGACAGCCCTCTGGAAACACCATATATTTT.

This clone was observed a single time. This chain uses TRBV4-1 with TRBJ1-6; D is uncertain. Between the trimmed V and J ends, which lost 0 bases and 3 bases, there was a span of 15 bases. Looked up from germline, CDR1 is MGHRA and CDR2 is YSYEKL. The CDR3 extends over 18 amino acids. CDR3 residues: CASSQDSSKSLYNSPLHF. CDR3 sequence (DNA): TGCGCCAGCAGCCAAGATAGCAGCAAATCCCTCTATAATTCACCCCTCCACTTT.

By sample share, this clone is medium-sized. CDR3 protein: CASRAPGELFF. The CDR3 nucleotides read TGTGCCAGCAGAGCCCCCGGGGAGCTGTTTTTT. The gene calls are TRBV6-5 and TRBJ2-2; D is undetermined. Germline lookup yields CDR1 MNHEY and CDR2 SVGAGI. This CDR3 is 11 amino acids long. V gave up 6 bases and J gave up 6 bases, with 5 bases separating them.

The CDR3 DNA sequence: TGTGCCAGCAGCGTAGAATCGAGCACTCGGCAGTTCTTC. It yields the protein CASSVESSTRQFF. The chain employs TRBV9 and TRBJ2-1; D is undetermined. The CDR3 loop spans 13 amino acids. Germline V lookup: CDR1 SGDLS, CDR2 YYNGEE. V lost 0 bases, J lost 12 bases, and 13 bases lay in between.

This chain's CDR3 is CASSRQGGIGTGLGEQFF. DNA of the CDR3: TGCGCCAGCAGCCGCCAGGGTGGGATCGGGACAGGGCTCGGTGAGCAGTTCTTC. This chain uses TRBV4-3 with TRBJ2-1, with 9 nucleotides matching TRBD1. The CDR3 totals 18 residues. CDR1 and CDR2 (germline): LGHNA, YSLEER. J was trimmed by 9 bases and V by 4 bases; bases with no gene match: 19.

The chain employs TRBV10-3 and TRBJ2-4; the match to TRBD2 covers 7 bases. After removal of 3 bases from V and 11 bases from J, the junction contained 13 bases not matched to a gene. Germline CDR1 ENHRY, CDR2 SYGVKD. The CDR3 is 15 amino acids. CDR3 protein: CAISDHGPGGRVQYF. In DNA form, the CDR3 reads TGTGCCATCAGTGACCACGGACCCGGTGGGAGGGTTCAGTACTTC.

The gene calls are TRBV10-3 and TRBJ1-6, with D unclear. V was trimmed by 2 bases and J by 6 bases, leaving 2 bases between them. The CDR3 runs 12 residues. The germline CDR1 and CDR2 sequences are ENHRY and SYGVKD. This CDR3 is CAISEGNSPLHF. CDR3 bases: TGTGCCATCAGTGAGGGTAATTCACCCCTCCACTTT.

This clone was observed a few times. This chain joins TRBV28 and TRBJ2-3; maybe TRBD2 (6 bases). Germline V gene sequence: CDR1 MDHEN, CDR2 SYDVKM. V was trimmed by 2 bases and J by 1 base, leaving 22 bases between them. The CDR3 runs 19 residues. CDR3 protein: CASSLGVTLEPGGTDTQYF. In DNA form, the CDR3 reads TGTGCCAGCAGTTTAGGGGTGACTCTCGAACCGGGAGGCACAGATACGCAGTATTTT.

V gene TRBV7-2 combines with J gene TRBJ2-7; the D call may be TRBD1 or TRBD2 (5 bases each). The V end was cut by 1 base, the J end by 4 bases, with 11 bases between. The CDR3 consists of 14 residues. The germline V gene encodes CDR1 SGHTA and CDR2 FQGNSA. CDR3 sequence reads: CASSLVGREYEQYF. In DNA form, the CDR3 reads TGTGCCAGCAGCTTAGTGGGCAGGGAGTACGAGCAGTACTTC.

This chain joins TRBV9 and TRBJ1-4; D ambiguous. V dropped 1 base and J dropped 7 bases, with 14 bases sitting between them. Germline CDR1 SGDLS, CDR2 YYNGEE. CDR3 length: 15 residues. The CDR3 region is CASSVSPALGEKLFF. CDR3 DNA sequence: TGTGCCAGCAGCGTAAGCCCCGCCCTAGGTGAAAAACTGTTTTTT.

The genes are TRBV11-3 and TRBJ1-3; D might be TRBD1 (6 bases). V was shortened by 1 base and J by 2 bases, with 12 bases between the two germline ends. The germline gives CDR1 SGHNT, CDR2 YENEEA. CDR3 length equals 16 residues. The CDR3: CASSLGTEKPGNTIYF. CDR3 nucleotide sequence: TGTGCCAGCAGCTTAGGGACAGAAAAACCTGGAAACACCATATATTTT.

The chain carries TRBV28 and TRBJ2-7; TRBD2 aligns across 15 bases. The CDR3 loop spans 19 amino acids. V shed 10 bases and J 0 bases; nucleotides not matched to a gene: 16. Germline V gene lookup returns CDR1 MDHEN and CDR2 SYDVKM. CDR3 protein: CATEGRTSGRASSSYEQYF. CDR3 DNA: TGTGCCACTGAGGGACGGACTAGCGGGAGGGCCAGCAGCTCCTACGAGCAGTACTTC.

This chain joins TRBV5-1 and TRBJ2-7, with TRBD2 matching 16 bases. Per germline, CDR1 SGHRS and CDR2 YFSETQ. J gave up 7 bases and V 4 bases, and 8 bases lay outside the gene matches. The CDR3 consists of 16 residues. This CDR3 reads CASSPGTSGRDGEQYF. In DNA form, the CDR3 reads TGCGCCAGCAGCCCCGGGACTAGCGGGAGGGACGGGGAGCAGTACTTC.

The V gene is TRBV5-4, the J gene TRBJ2-7, with 12 bases identical to TRBD1. V gave up 4 bases and J gave up 6 bases; unmatched junction bases: 8. The CDR3 is 15 residues long. Germline assignment: CDR1 SGHNT and CDR2 YYREEE (reference sequence). The CDR3 region is CASSHNRDRGREQYF. CDR3 in DNA: TGTGCCAGCAGCCATAACCGGGACAGGGGGCGCGAGCAGTACTTC.

The V call is TRBV5-4, the J call TRBJ1-2; perhaps TRBD1 as D (6 bases). CDR3 size: 16 residues. The germline CDR1 and CDR2 sequences are SGHNT and YYREEE (reference sequence). V was clipped by 4 bases and J by 0 bases, with 16 bases between them. The CDR3 protein is CASSPAGGRANYGYTF. The CDR3 nucleotides read TGTGCCAGCAGCCCCGCGGGGGGCCGAGCTAACTATGGCTACACCTTC. Variable domain in full (rest from reference TRBV5-4 and TRBJ1-2): ETGVTQSPTHLIKTRGQQVTLRCSSQSGHNTVSWYQQALGQGPQFIFQYYREEENGRGNFPPRFSGLQFPNYSSELNVNALELDDSALYLCASSPAGGRANYGYTFGSGTRLTVV.

This clone turned up a few times. The V and J genes are TRBV5-6 and TRBJ2-2; no reliable D call. Per the germline V gene, CDR1 is SGHDT and CDR2 is YYEEEE. Trimming took off 4 bases at V and 5 bases at J, with 9 bases between the two ends. This CDR3 is built from 13 residues. CDR3 sequence: CASSLRRTGELFF. CDR3 coding DNA: TGTGCCAGCAGCCTGAGACGGACCGGGGAGCTGTTTTTT.

This chain joins TRBV4-1 and TRBJ1-2; TRBD1 is a possible D gene (5 bases). This CDR3 contains 16 residues. CDR1 is MGHRA, CDR2 YSYEKL, per germline. The germline V and J ends were trimmed by 0 bases and 5 bases, with 16 bases remaining between them. The CDR3: CASSQDIQEGWYGYTF. The CDR3 nucleotides are TGCGCCAGCAGCCAAGATATACAGGAGGGGTGGTATGGCTACACCTTC.

V usage is TRBV7-2 and J usage is TRBJ1-2, with 11 bases lining up with TRBD1. The junction had 17 bases not matched to a gene; V was cut back by 2 bases and J by 6 bases. The CDR3 totals 19 residues. CDR1 SGHTA and CDR2 FQGNSA come from the germline V gene. The chain's CDR3 is CASSLLIRDRGKVRHGYTF. The CDR3, as DNA: TGTGCCAGCAGCTTACTTATCCGGGACAGGGGGAAGGTGAGACATGGCTACACCTTC. Combining the CDR3 with reference TRBV7-2 and TRBJ1-2 gives the whole variable domain GAGVSQSPSNKVTEKGKDVELRCDPISGHTALYWYRQSLGQGLEFLIYFQGNSAPDKSGLPSDRFSAERTGGSVSTLTIQRTQQEDSAVYLCASSLLIRDRGKVRHGYTFGSGTRLTVV.

This clone was picked up one time. This sequence joins TRBV4-1 and TRBJ2-2; TRBD2 aligns across 15 bases. The CDR3 spans 16 residues. Unmatched junction bases numbered 4, after V lost 5 bases and J lost 6 bases. Per germline, CDR1 MGHRA and CDR2 YSYEKL. The CDR3 DNA sequence: TGCGCCAGCAGCACCCGGACTAGCGGGGGGGCCGGGGAGCTGTTTTTT. Translating gives CASSTRTSGGAGELFF.